This paragraph covers one T cell receptor (beta chain) sequence. The data stem from a study of blood T cell repertoires in COVID-19. Study as a whole: Collection of acute and convalescent COVID-19 samples took place in the United States, Italy and Spain.

Original handling: Amplified reference gene primers provided the basis for estimating nucleated cell counts. This table comes from immunoSEQ multiplex PCR, and its TCRdb copy is limited to in-frame clones, with some not included. V and J calls and clone size are copied from that table; D and trimming were computed from the DNA. Among around 150,000 clones listed, roughly four fifths were seen once. The clonotype comes from a woman of 80 years or more with acute or convalescent COVID-19. Sequencing was performed on peripheral blood.

In DNA, the CDR3 is TGTGCCAGCAGTTCACTTACAGGGGGCGGAGGTGAAGCTTTCTTT. It translates to CASSSLTGGGGEAFF. The chain is built from TRBV6-5 and TRBJ1-1; 9 bases fit TRBD1. J was trimmed by 7 bases and V by 4 bases; bases with no gene match: 10. The CDR3 has 15 amino acids. Germline CDR1 and CDR2: MNHEY and SVGAGI.